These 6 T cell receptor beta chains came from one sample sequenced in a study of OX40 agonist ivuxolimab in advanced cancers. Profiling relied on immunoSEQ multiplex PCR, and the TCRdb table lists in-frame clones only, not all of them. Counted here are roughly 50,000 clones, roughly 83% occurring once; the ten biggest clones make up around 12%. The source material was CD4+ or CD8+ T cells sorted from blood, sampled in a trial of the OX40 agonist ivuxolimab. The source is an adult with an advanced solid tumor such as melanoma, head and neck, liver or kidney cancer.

The DNA for the CDR3 is TGTGCCATTCAGAGAGACCTTGACTACAATGAGCAGTTCTTC. Encoded protein: CAIQRDLDYNEQFF. The chain employs TRBV10-3 and TRBJ2-1, with D unclear. This CDR3 is 14 amino acids long. The V gene lost 9 bases and the J gene lost 3 bases, with 15 bases spanning the gap. Per germline, CDR1 ENHRY and CDR2 SYGVKD.

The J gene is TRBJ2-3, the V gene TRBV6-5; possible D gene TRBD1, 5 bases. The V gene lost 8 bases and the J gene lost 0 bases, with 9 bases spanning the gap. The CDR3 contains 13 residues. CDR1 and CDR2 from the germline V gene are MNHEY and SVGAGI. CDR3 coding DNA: TGTGCCAGCCAGGGTACTAGCACAGATACGCAGTATTTT. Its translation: CASQGTSTDTQYF.

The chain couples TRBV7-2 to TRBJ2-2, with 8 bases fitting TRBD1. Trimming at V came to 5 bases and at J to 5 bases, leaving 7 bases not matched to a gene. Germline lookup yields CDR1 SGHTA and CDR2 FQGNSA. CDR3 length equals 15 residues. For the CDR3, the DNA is TGTGCCAGCAGCCCTCGGACAGGGCGGACCGGGGAGCTGTTTTTT. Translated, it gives CASSPRTGRTGELFF.

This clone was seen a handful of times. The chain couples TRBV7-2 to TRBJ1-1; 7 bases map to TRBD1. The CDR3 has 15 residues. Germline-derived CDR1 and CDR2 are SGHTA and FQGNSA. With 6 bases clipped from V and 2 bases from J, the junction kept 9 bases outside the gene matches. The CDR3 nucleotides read TGTGCCAGCAGGTTCGCCGGGACAGCCAACACTGAAGCTTTCTTT. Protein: CASRFAGTANTEAFF.

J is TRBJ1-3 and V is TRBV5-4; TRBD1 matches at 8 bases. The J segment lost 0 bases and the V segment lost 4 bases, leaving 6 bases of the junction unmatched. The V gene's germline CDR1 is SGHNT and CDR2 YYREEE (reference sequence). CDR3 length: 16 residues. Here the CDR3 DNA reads TGTGCCAGCAGCGTGGGACAGGCCGTCTCTGGAAACACCATATATTTT. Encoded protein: CASSVGQAVSGNTIYF.

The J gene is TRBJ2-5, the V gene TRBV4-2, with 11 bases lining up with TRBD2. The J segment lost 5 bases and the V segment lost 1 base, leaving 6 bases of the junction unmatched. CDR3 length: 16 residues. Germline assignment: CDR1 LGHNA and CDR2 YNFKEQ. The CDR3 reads CASSQGLAGGLETQYF. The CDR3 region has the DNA TGTGCCAGCAGCCAAGGATTAGCGGGGGGGCTTGAGACCCAGTACTTC.